This T cell receptor (beta chain) was retrieved from a study of shared clonotypes between healthy human individuals. About this clone: Its antigen is as yet unknown. This sample also contains other DNA sequences that code for the same CDR3.

TCRdb's table, derived via immunoSEQ multiplex PCR, lists solely in-frame clones and lacks some. The sample shows 650,000 to 800,000 clones, approximately 90% of them seen only once. Study-wide points: Around 5.4% of naive CD4 clonotypes were common to a few donors.

Naive CD8 cells lacked CD45RO, underwent positive selection for CCR7 and left out terminally differentiated effector memory CD45RA+ cells. Healthy adults negative for HIV, lacking recent acute infections or vaccinations, served as donors. Trimming pared 1 base from V and 4 bases from J, leaving 5 bases between. CDR3 length equals 12 residues. Germline CDR1 is SEHNR and CDR2 is FQNEAQ (reference sequence). Specimen: naive CD8+ T cells sorted from blood. This chain uses TRBV7-9 with TRBJ2-7, with D unresolved. The clonotype originates from a man in his thirties or forties in good health. The CDR3 nucleotides read TGTGCCAGCAGCTTAGGAGCTTACGAGCAGTACTTC. This translates into CASSLGAYEQYF.